This record covers a single T cell receptor (beta chain). No antigen is known for it. This entry is derived from a study of vaccination effects on CD4 cells after COVID-19. Sequencing followed a ViraFEST assay step that expanded antigen-specific CD4+ T cells with viral peptide pools. Isolating CD4+ T cells followed about 10 days of culture. All study participants received two doses of BNT162b2 or mRNA-1273 vaccine. The authors exchanged half the medium for IL-2 medium on days 3 and 7. Whole-study results and caveats: Late post-vaccination, clones induced by infection and those induced by vaccine underwent marked clonal contraction. Convalescent patients were few in the study, and early post-infection timepoints were absent.

Clones were sequenced by immunoSEQ multiplex PCR, and TCRdb holds only the in-frame ones, with some missing. Among about 31,000 clones listed, less than 80% were seen once. The V gene lost 2 bases and the J gene lost 6 bases, with 6 bases spanning the gap. The CDR3 totals 12 residues. Germline-derived CDR1 and CDR2 are MNHEY and SVGAGI. The V call is TRBV6-5, the J call TRBJ2-3, with a weak D call TRBD1 (6 bases). The starting material was CD4+ T cells from PBMCs cultured with SARS-CoV-2 spike peptides, obtained after COVID-19 vaccination. The receptor was isolated from a human donor who received a COVID-19 vaccine. CDR3 loop: CASSYQGDTQYF. The CDR3 nucleotides are TGTGCCAGCAGTTACCAGGGGGATACGCAGTATTTT.